The sample holds one count of the clone carrying this T cell receptor (beta chain). Its cognate antigen is unknown. These data are taken from a study of OX40 agonist ivuxolimab in advanced cancers. The wider study: In this cohort, patients received ivuxolimab, an agonistic anti-OX40 (CD134) antibody. Patients treated during dose escalation were battling hepatocellular carcinoma, melanoma, renal cell or head and neck cancer.

The protocol was immunoSEQ multiplex PCR, while the TCRdb copy is restricted to in-frame clones and leaves out a portion. This table holds about 51,000 clones, around 82% found once. Germline V gene data show CDR1 as SGHTA and CDR2 as FQGTGA. This CDR3 comprises 17 residues. V gave up 2 bases and J gave up 2 bases; unmatched junction bases: 4. General observations from the study: Some nonresponders also had low normalized T-cell clonal expansion. By week 6 at 0.1 to 3.0 mg/kg, blood CD4+ and CD8+ T cells had expanded clonally.

This specimen was CD4+ or CD8+ T cells sorted from blood, taken in a trial of the OX40 agonist ivuxolimab. This clonotype originated in an adult with an advanced solid tumor such as melanoma, head and neck, liver or kidney cancer. The chain has TRBV7-3 and TRBJ2-3, with 13 positions matching TRBD2. Here the CDR3 reads CASSLFGTSGNTDTQYF. CDR3 in DNA: TGTGCCAGCAGCTTATTTGGGACTAGCGGGAACACAGATACGCAGTATTTT.